The rows below give T cell receptor beta chains drawn from one sample of a study of early T cells in non-severe SARS-CoV-2 infection. TCRdb processed the 5' RACE reads anew with MiXCR; each CDR3 protein has one entry. The sample holds approximately 69,000 distinct CDR3 sequences, approximately 10% seen once. Sequenced material: whole blood, taken at baseline. Receptors were obtained from an adult who was a healthcare worker with PCR-confirmed SARS-CoV-2 infection or an uninfected control (not recorded which). Both conserved end residues are part of each CDR3. The order of the fields is J gene, D gene, V gene, clone size, CDR3 protein, CDR3 DNA. A D gene is named only where the DNA matches it firmly. A clone size is listed for some rows: how often the clone was seen (once, few, many), or a class if it is expanded.

J: TRBJ2-7
D: TRBD2
V: TRBV11-2
size: NA
CDR3: CASRGLAGPYEQYF
DNA: TGTGCCAGCAGGGGACTAGCGGGGCCCTACGAGCAGTACTTC

J: TRBJ2-5
D: NA
V: TRBV21-1
size: many
CDR3: CASGLGVRGRPQETQYF
DNA: TGTGCCAGCGGACTCGGGGTTCGCGGGAGGCCGCAAGAGACCCAGTACTTC

J: TRBJ2-7
D: NA
V: TRBV2
size: NA
CDR3: CASSSTGTPNYEQYF
DNA: TGTGCCAGCAGTTCCACCGGGACCCCGAATTACGAGCAGTACTTC

J: TRBJ2-5
D: NA
V: TRBV21-1
size: NA
CDR3: CASRGGSGRFPRRVFRATQYF
DNA: TGTGCCAGCAGAGGAGGTAGCGGGCGATTCCCTCGCCGGGTCTTTAGGGCGACCCAGTACTTC

J: TRBJ2-2
D: NA
V: TRBV20-1
size: NA
CDR3: CSARKGLGTGELFF
DNA: TGCAGTGCTAGGAAAGGGTTAGGCACCGGGGAGCTGTTTTTT

J: TRBJ1-2
D: TRBD1
V: TRBV12-3/TRBV12-4
size: many
CDR3: CASSSGQNYGYTF
DNA: TGTGCCAGCAGTTCGGGACAGAACTATGGCTACACCTTC

J: TRBJ1-2
D: TRBD1
V: TRBV7-2
size: many
CDR3: CASSSQQGRRGYTF
DNA: TGTGCCAGCAGCTCCCAACAGGGGCGCCGGGGCTACACCTTC

J: TRBJ2-1
D: TRBD1
V: TRBV6-2/TRBV6-3
size: NA
CDR3: CASSQGQGRSAGSYNEQFF
DNA: TGTGCCAGCAGTCAGGGACAGGGGAGGTCAGCGGGCTCCTACAATGAGCAGTTCTTC

J: TRBJ2-7
D: NA
V: TRBV20-1
size: few
CDR3: CSAEGGGRYEQYF
DNA: TGCAGTGCCGAGGGAGGCGGACGCTACGAGCAGTACTTC

J: TRBJ2-7
D: TRBD1
V: TRBV30
size: NA
CDR3: CAWETGIHEQYF
DNA: TGTGCCTGGGAGACAGGGATCCACGAGCAGTACTTC

J: TRBJ2-1
D: TRBD2
V: TRBV7-2
size: few
CDR3: CASSLVRGGPGEQFF
DNA: TGTGCCAGCAGCTTAGTCCGGGGGGGGCCGGGTGAGCAGTTCTTC

J: TRBJ2-3
D: TRBD2
V: TRBV6-4
size: NA
CDR3: CASSDSLAGPDTQYF
DNA: TGTGCCAGCAGTGACTCACTAGCGGGGCCAGATACGCAGTATTTT

J: TRBJ2-5
D: TRBD2
V: TRBV29-1
size: NA
CDR3: CSVPYRGLAVQETQYF
DNA: TGCAGCGTCCCTTACCGGGGACTAGCGGTGCAAGAGACCCAGTACTTC

J: TRBJ2-2
D: NA
V: TRBV9
size: NA
CDR3: CASSVEHRVGTGELFF
DNA: TGTGCCAGCAGCGTAGAGCACAGGGTAGGAACCGGGGAGCTGTTTTTT

J: TRBJ1-6
D: NA
V: TRBV7-2
size: few
CDR3: CASSFSGTSLHF
DNA: TGTGCCAGCAGCTTCTCCGGGACGTCACTCCACTTT

J: TRBJ2-3
D: TRBD1
V: TRBV15
size: many
CDR3: CATSTDRGRTDTQYF
DNA: TGTGCCACCAGCACAGACAGGGGGAGAACAGATACGCAGTATTTT

J: TRBJ2-2
D: NA
V: TRBV6-6
size: NA
CDR3: CASRISTGELFF
DNA: TGTGCCAGCAGAATTAGCACCGGGGAGCTGTTTTTT

J: TRBJ2-2
D: NA
V: TRBV5-1
size: few
CDR3: CASSLLGDTNTGELFF
DNA: TGCGCCAGCAGCTTGCTGGGGGATACGAACACCGGGGAGCTGTTTTTT

J: TRBJ1-5
D: NA
V: TRBV12-3/TRBV12-4
size: NA
CDR3: CASSFAEYSNQPQHF
DNA: TGTGCCAGCAGTTTCGCGGAATATAGCAATCAGCCCCAGCATTTT

J: TRBJ1-1
D: TRBD1
V: TRBV5-1
size: many
CDR3: CASSSTGGNPEAFF
DNA: TGCGCCAGCAGCTCGACAGGGGGAAACCCTGAAGCTTTCTTT

J: TRBJ2-3
D: NA
V: TRBV4-3
size: few
CDR3: CASSQDMGSRGDTQYF
DNA: TGCGCCAGCAGCCAAGATATGGGGTCTAGGGGAGATACGCAGTATTTT

J: TRBJ2-5
D: NA
V: TRBV9
size: NA
CDR3: CASSAGIQETQYF
DNA: TGTGCCAGCAGCGCCGGGATCCAAGAGACCCAGTACTTC

J: TRBJ1-2
D: NA
V: TRBV3-1
size: NA
CDR3: CASSQSHGYTF
DNA: TGTGCCAGCAGCCAATCCCATGGCTACACCTTC

J: TRBJ2-2
D: NA
V: TRBV5-1
size: few
CDR3: CASSHNWGTGELFF
DNA: TGCGCCAGCAGCCATAACTGGGGAACCGGGGAGCTGTTTTTT

J: TRBJ1-1
D: TRBD1
V: TRBV11-2
size: few
CDR3: CASSQGGLTEAFF
DNA: TGTGCCAGCAGCCAAGGGGGCCTCACTGAAGCTTTCTTT

J: TRBJ1-3
D: NA
V: TRBV11-2
size: few
CDR3: CASSPPGVRGNTIYF
DNA: TGTGCCAGCAGCCCACCGGGAGTTCGAGGAAACACCATATATTTT

J: TRBJ2-2
D: NA
V: TRBV3-1
size: few
CDR3: CASSQGLSPAGELFF
DNA: TGTGCCAGCAGCCAAGGACTCTCCCCCGCAGGGGAGCTGTTTTTT

J: TRBJ2-4
D: NA
V: TRBV14
size: NA
CDR3: CASSQNSRAKNIQYF
DNA: TGTGCCAGCAGCCAGAACAGCCGAGCCAAAAACATTCAGTACTTC